The rows below give T cell receptor beta chains drawn from one sample of a study of beta chain features in type 1 diabetes. Data came from immunoSEQ multiplex PCR; TCRdb stores just in-frame clones and leaves some out. This table holds more than 150,000 clones, 10% to 15% found once. The sample was central memory CD4+ T cells from blood. These receptors originate from a woman aged 18-29 years in good health. Both conserved end residues are part of each CDR3. A D gene is named only where the DNA matches it firmly. Size tells how often a clone was seen (once, few, many) or the class of an expanded clone, and some rows leave it out.

d_call: TRBD1
v_call: TRBV2
j_call: TRBJ1-5
clone_size: few
cdr3_aa: CASRETGGASNQPQHF
cdr3_nt: TGTGCCAGCAGAGAGACAGGGGGCGCGAGCAATCAGCCCCAGCATTTT

d_call: TRBD2
v_call: TRBV18
j_call: TRBJ2-1
clone_size: .
cdr3_aa: CASSPTSLNEQFF
cdr3_nt: TGTGCCAGCTCACCGACTAGCCTCAATGAGCAGTTCTTC

d_call: TRBD1
v_call: TRBV7-9
j_call: TRBJ1-5
clone_size: .
cdr3_aa: CASSTGTANNQPQHF
cdr3_nt: TGTGCCAGCAGCACCGGGACAGCTAACAATCAGCCCCAGCATTTT

d_call: .
v_call: TRBV2
j_call: TRBJ1-4
clone_size: .
cdr3_aa: CASSEQGSTNEKLFF
cdr3_nt: TGTGCCAGCAGTGAGCAGGGGTCAACTAATGAAAAACTGTTTTTT

d_call: TRBD1
v_call: TRBV18
j_call: TRBJ2-1
clone_size: few
cdr3_aa: CASSPWGQGPGNEQFF
cdr3_nt: TGTGCCAGCTCACCATGGGGACAGGGGCCAGGGAATGAGCAGTTCTTC

d_call: TRBD1
v_call: TRBV6-1
j_call: TRBJ1-1
clone_size: few
cdr3_aa: CASSGTGARAFF
cdr3_nt: TGTGCCAGCAGCGGGACAGGGGCGCGCGCTTTCTTT

d_call: .
v_call: TRBV6-6
j_call: TRBJ1-2
clone_size: once
cdr3_aa: CATRYRNFNYGYTF
cdr3_nt: TGTGCCACCCGGTACCGAAACTTCAACTATGGCTACACCTTC

d_call: TRBD2
v_call: TRBV28
j_call: TRBJ2-1
clone_size: few
cdr3_aa: CASSSGLAGIYNEQFF
cdr3_nt: TGTGCCAGCAGTTCAGGACTAGCGGGTATATACAATGAGCAGTTCTTC

d_call: TRBD1
v_call: TRBV4-2
j_call: TRBJ1-2
clone_size: few
cdr3_aa: CASSQEAQGAGGYTF
cdr3_nt: TGTGCCAGCAGCCAAGAGGCCCAGGGGGCAGGAGGCTACACCTTC

d_call: TRBD2
v_call: TRBV7-2
j_call: TRBJ2-1
clone_size: .
cdr3_aa: CASSFLAGADNEQFF
cdr3_nt: TGTGCCAGCAGCTTCCTAGCGGGAGCCGATAATGAGCAGTTCTTC

d_call: TRBD1
v_call: TRBV28
j_call: TRBJ1-2
clone_size: few
cdr3_aa: CASHTGGSGYTF
cdr3_nt: TGTGCCAGTCATACAGGGGGAAGTGGCTACACCTTC

d_call: TRBD1
v_call: TRBV19
j_call: TRBJ1-1
clone_size: few
cdr3_aa: CASGDGRPGQEEAFF
cdr3_nt: TGTGCCAGTGGAGACGGCAGACCGGGACAGGAAGAAGCTTTCTTT

d_call: TRBD2
v_call: TRBV15
j_call: TRBJ2-1
clone_size: .
cdr3_aa: CATSVSGTSGLYNEQFF
cdr3_nt: TGTGCCACCAGCGTGTCCGGGACTAGCGGACTGTACAATGAGCAGTTCTTC

d_call: .
v_call: TRBV20-1
j_call: TRBJ1-4
clone_size: .
cdr3_aa: CSASMGPQLFF
cdr3_nt: TGCAGTGCTAGTATGGGGCCACAACTGTTTTTT

d_call: .
v_call: TRBV5-6
j_call: TRBJ2-6
clone_size: few
cdr3_aa: CASSPGSGANVLTF
cdr3_nt: TGTGCCAGCAGCCCAGGGTCCGGGGCCAACGTCCTGACTTTC

d_call: TRBD1
v_call: TRBV18
j_call: TRBJ1-4
clone_size: few
cdr3_aa: CASSPSTGSATNEKLFF
cdr3_nt: TGTGCCAGCTCACCATCGACAGGGTCCGCAACTAATGAAAAACTGTTTTTT

d_call: TRBD1
v_call: TRBV5-1
j_call: TRBJ2-7
clone_size: few
cdr3_aa: CASSLTGTASYEQYF
cdr3_nt: TGCGCCAGCAGCTTAACCGGGACAGCCTCCTACGAGCAGTACTTC

d_call: TRBD1
v_call: TRBV6-1
j_call: TRBJ2-1
clone_size: .
cdr3_aa: CASTRDRAGEQFF
cdr3_nt: TGTGCCAGCACCCGGGACAGGGCTGGGGAGCAGTTCTTC

d_call: .
v_call: TRBV29-1
j_call: TRBJ1-2
clone_size: few
cdr3_aa: CSVEVEATFPRRGYTF
cdr3_nt: TGCAGCGTTGAGGTCGAGGCAACCTTTCCCCGCCGGGGCTACACCTTC

d_call: TRBD2
v_call: TRBV5-4
j_call: TRBJ2-2
clone_size: few
cdr3_aa: CASSSGLAGTGELFF
cdr3_nt: TGTGCCAGCAGCTCAGGACTAGCGGGCACCGGGGAGCTGTTTTTT

d_call: .
v_call: TRBV5-1
j_call: TRBJ2-1
clone_size: .
cdr3_aa: CASSSLPTSRVRYNEQFF
cdr3_nt: TGCGCCAGCAGCTCGTTACCTACTTCGAGGGTGAGATACAATGAGCAGTTCTTC

d_call: TRBD1
v_call: TRBV7-9
j_call: TRBJ2-3
clone_size: few
cdr3_aa: CASSPGQVRTDTQYF
cdr3_nt: TGTGCCAGCAGCCCCGGACAGGTTCGCACAGATACGCAGTATTTT

d_call: TRBD2
v_call: TRBV15
j_call: TRBJ2-1
clone_size: few
cdr3_aa: CATRELGAGGSYNEQFF
cdr3_nt: TGTGCCACCAGAGAACTTGGGGCGGGAGGTTCCTACAATGAGCAGTTCTTC

d_call: TRBD1
v_call: TRBV28
j_call: TRBJ1-5
clone_size: .
cdr3_aa: CASSFPSQGARQPQHF
cdr3_nt: TGTGCCAGCAGTTTTCCGTCTCAGGGGGCTCGGCAGCCCCAGCATTTT

d_call: TRBD1
v_call: TRBV5-4
j_call: TRBJ2-3
clone_size: .
cdr3_aa: CASSLQGARDTQYF
cdr3_nt: TGTGCCAGCTCACTACAGGGGGCGCGAGATACGCAGTATTTT

d_call: .
v_call: TRBV6-6
j_call: TRBJ2-7
clone_size: .
cdr3_aa: CASRERSSYEQYF
cdr3_nt: TGTGCCAGCAGGGAGCGGAGCTCCTACGAGCAGTACTTC